These 8 T cell receptor beta chains came from one sample sequenced in a study of T cells of healthy individuals. TCRdb re-called the 5' RACE reads with MiXCR, one entry per CDR3 protein. The sample shows 65,000 to 95,000 distinct CDR3 sequences, around 5.1% of them seen only once. The receptors here all came from a female donor in good health.

The table lists this clonotype with many counts. The gene calls are TRBV20-1 and TRBJ1-2; D not certain. The CDR3 covers 15 residues. The V end was cut by 3 bases, the J end by 2 bases, with 16 bases between. Germline lookup yields CDR1 DFQATT and CDR2 SNEGSKA (reference sequence). CDR3 loop: CSASEGGSINYGYTF. CDR3 nucleotide sequence: TGCAGTGCTAGCGAAGGAGGGTCCATAAACTATGGCTACACCTTC.

The gene calls are TRBV20-1 and TRBJ1-6; unclear D gene. Trimming took 3 bases from V and 7 from J, leaving 10 bases between them. Germline CDR1 is DFQATT and CDR2 is SNEGSKA (reference sequence). CDR3 length equals 13 residues. In nucleotides, the CDR3 is TGCAGTGCTAGTAGGGCCTTGAATTCACCCCTCCACTTT. It specifies CSASRALNSPLHF.

In this sample, this clonotype turned up many times. This chain uses TRBV20-1 with TRBJ1-6; 7 bases match TRBD1. After removal of 0 bases from V and 7 bases from J, the junction contained 6 bases not matched to a gene. The CDR3 loop spans 15 amino acids. Germline V gene data show CDR1 as DFQATT and CDR2 as SNEGSKA (reference sequence). The CDR3 is CSAREKTGRNSPLHF. CDR3 nucleotides: TGCAGTGCTAGAGAAAAGACAGGGAGGAATTCACCCCTCCACTTT.

This clonotype was picked up many times. The chain combines TRBV7-2 with TRBJ1-1; 7 positions match TRBD1. This CDR3 has 16 amino acids. The junction had 7 bases not matched to a gene; V was cut back by 1 base and J by 2 bases. Germline CDR1 reads SGHTA; CDR2 reads FQGNSA. As DNA, the CDR3 is TGTGCCAGCAGCTTAGTACACAGGGGCATTAACACTGAAGCTTTCTTT. Encoded protein: CASSLVHRGINTEAFF.

In its sample, this clonotype was seen many times. V gene TRBV27 combines with J gene TRBJ2-2, with TRBD2 matching over 12 bases. The length of the CDR3 is 19 residues. Trimming cost V 6 bases and J 4 bases; bases outside gene matches: 15. The V gene's germline CDR1 is MNHEY and CDR2 SMNVEV (reference sequence). The CDR3 DNA is TGTGCCAGCAGGATCCCGCGGACTAGCGGGGAGAATAGCACCGGGGAGCTGTTTTTT. It codes for CASRIPRTSGENSTGELFF.

This clonotype was detected ten times or more. The rearrangement joins TRBV28 to TRBJ2-3; D remains ambiguous. This CDR3 is built from 15 residues. Germline V gives CDR1 MDHEN, CDR2 SYDVKM. The V and J ends lost 4 bases and 0 bases respectively, with 11 bases between them. The chain's CDR3 is CASSSRTYSTDTQYF. In nucleotides, the CDR3 is TGTGCCAGCAGTTCCCGGACCTATAGCACAGATACGCAGTATTTT.

The chain recombines TRBV2 with TRBJ1-4; TRBD1 is a possible D gene (5 bases). This CDR3 is built from 14 residues. Trimming removed 4 bases at V and 7 bases at J, with 13 bases between. Germline CDR1 is SNHLY and CDR2 is FYNNEI. The CDR3 DNA reads TGTGCCAGCAGTGCTATGGGGCAGGGTGAAAAACTGTTTTTT. Translated: CASSAMGQGEKLFF. Full variable domain (remainder filled in from reference TRBV2 and TRBJ1-4): EPEVTQTPSHQVTQMGQEVILRCVPISNHLYFYWYRQILGQKVEFLVSFYNNEISEKSEIFDDQFSVERPDGSNFTLKIRSTKLEDSAMYFCASSAMGQGEKLFFGSGTQLSVL.

The chain has TRBV5-1 and TRBJ2-3; D is perhaps TRBD1 (5 bases). Germline CDR1 SGHRS, CDR2 YFSETQ. The CDR3 consists of 16 residues. Trimming took 2 bases from V and 2 from J, leaving 15 bases between them. CDR3 DNA: TGCGCCAGCAGCTTTAACAGGCCCTCCGTCACAGATACGCAGTATTTT. Translated, it gives CASSFNRPSVTDTQYF. The complete variable domain, with remaining parts taken from reference TRBV5-1 and TRBJ2-3, reads KAGVTQTPRYLIKTRGQQVTLSCSPISGHRSVSWYQQTPGQGLQFLFEYFSETQRNKGNFPGRFSGRQFSNSRSEMNVSTLELGDSALYLCASSFNRPSVTDTQYFGPGTRLTVL.